These 30 T cell receptor beta chains share one sample of origin, sequenced in a study of blood T cell repertoires in COVID-19. The protocol was immunoSEQ multiplex PCR, while the TCRdb copy is restricted to in-frame clones and leaves out a portion. The sample yields approximately 97,000 clones, around 90% seen once. Sequencing was performed on peripheral blood. The receptors come from a man in his late teens or twenties with acute or convalescent COVID-19.

This sequence joins TRBV6-6 and TRBJ1-5; D unresolved. There are 15 residues in the CDR3. Germline assignment: CDR1 MNHNY and CDR2 SVGAGI (reference sequence). V lost 1 base, J lost 6 bases, and 13 bases lay in between. This CDR3 reads CASSYWSGESQPQHF. The CDR3 nucleotides are TGTGCCAGCAGTTACTGGTCCGGGGAGAGTCAGCCCCAGCATTTT.

The rearrangement joins TRBV27 to TRBJ2-7; 8 nucleotides line up with TRBD1. J gave up 3 bases and V 6 bases, and 7 bases lay outside the gene matches. The CDR3 length is 14 residues. CDR1 and CDR2 from the germline V gene are MNHEY and SMNVEV (reference sequence). The CDR3 region is CASSQTGEYYEQYF. The CDR3 DNA follows: TGTGCCAGCAGCCAGACAGGGGAATACTACGAGCAGTACTTC.

The rearrangement joins TRBV5-4 to TRBJ1-5, with 7 bases aligning to TRBD1. V dropped 4 bases and J dropped 3; count of bases not matched to a gene: 7. The CDR3 totals 15 residues. Germline values: CDR1 SGHNT, CDR2 YYREEE (reference sequence). The CDR3, as DNA: TGTGCCAGCAGCACAGGGGTGGGGAACAATCAGCCCCAGCATTTT. Translated: CASSTGVGNNQPQHF.

This clone appeared a few times. V is TRBV12-5 and J is TRBJ2-1, with a weak D call TRBD2 (6 bases). CDR1 is LGHNT, CDR2 FRNRAP, per germline. Trimming shortened V by 0 bases and J by 8 bases, and 20 bases separated the two germline ends. The CDR3 runs to 17 residues. The CDR3 nucleotides read TGTGCTAGTGGTTTGGTACTCCCCGGAGGGTCCGGGCATGAGCAGTTCTTC. The encoded protein is CASGLVLPGGSGHEQFF. The variable domain in full, completed from reference TRBV12-5 and TRBJ2-1, reads DARVTQTPRHKVTEMGQEVTMRCQPILGHNTVFWYRQTMMQGLELLAYFRNRAPLDDSGMPKDRFSAEMPDATLATLKIQPSEPRDSAVYFCASGLVLPGGSGHEQFFGPGTRLTVL.

The chain uses TRBV25-1 and TRBJ1-1, with D perhaps TRBD1 (5 bases). This CDR3 has 15 amino acids. Germline assignment: CDR1 MGHDK and CDR2 SYGVNS. V lost 4 bases to trimming and J lost 5 bases, with 17 bases between them. DNA for the CDR3: TGTGCCAGCAGTGGGCTAGACAGCTGGCGGACTGAAGCTTTCTTT. It is translated as CASSGLDSWRTEAFF.

This chain's CDR3 is CASSLLGTGDHEQYF. The CDR3 DNA follows: TGTGCCAGCAGCCTACTAGGGACAGGGGACCACGAGCAGTACTTC. The chain links TRBV5-6 to TRBJ2-7; 10 bases line up with TRBD1. Germline loops: CDR1 SGHDT, CDR2 YYEEEE. Trimming removed 4 bases from V and 5 bases from J; junction bases left unmatched: 9. This CDR3 spans 15 amino acids. The complete variable domain, with remaining parts taken from reference TRBV5-6 and TRBJ2-7, reads DAGVTQSPTHLIKTRGQQVTLRCSPKSGHDTVSWYQQALGQGPQFIFQYYEEEERQRGNFPDRFSGHQFPNYSSELNVNALLLGDSALYLCASSLLGTGDHEQYFGPGTRLTVT.

V and J are TRBV6-5 and TRBJ1-2; TRBD1 agrees at 8 bases. CDR3 size: 15 residues. Germline CDR1 reads MNHEY; CDR2 reads SVGAGI. After removal of 6 bases from V and 2 bases from J, the junction contained 8 bases not matched to a gene. The CDR3 loop reads CASSGAAGGNYGYTF. The CDR3 nucleotides are TGTGCCAGCAGCGGGGCGGCAGGGGGCAACTATGGCTACACCTTC.

This rearrangement joins TRBV5-6 to TRBJ1-3; 7 bases line up with TRBD1. The V and J ends lost 0 bases and 0 bases, in that order; junction bases with no gene match: 3. CDR1 and CDR2 (germline): SGHDT, YYEEEE. The CDR3 sequence is 16 residues long. DNA of the CDR3: TGTGCCAGCAGCTTGGACAGGGGTTTCTCTGGAAACACCATATATTTT. It specifies CASSLDRGFSGNTIYF.

The rearrangement joins TRBV18 to TRBJ2-1; D might be TRBD1 (5 bases). The CDR3 totals 16 residues. CDR1 KGHSH and CDR2 LQKENI come from the germline V gene. Trimming removed 2 bases from V and 7 bases from J, with 18 bases in between. CDR3: CASSPYAGLALNEQFF. Here the CDR3 DNA reads TGTGCCAGCTCACCATATGCAGGGCTCGCCCTAAATGAGCAGTTCTTC.

This chain uses TRBV25-1 with TRBJ1-3; D remains unclear. Germline CDR1 reads MGHDK; CDR2 reads SYGVNS. The CDR3 runs 13 residues. Trimming left V 3 bases short and J 0 bases short, with 3 bases between. The CDR3 DNA reads as TGTGCCAGCAGTGATAGCTCTGGAAACACCATATATTTT. As protein: CASSDSSGNTIYF. Combining the CDR3 with reference TRBV25-1 and TRBJ1-3 gives the whole variable domain EADIYQTPRYLVIGTGKKITLECSQTMGHDKMYWYQQDPGMELHLIHYSYGVNSTEKGDLSSESTVSRIRTEHFPLTLESARPSHTSQYLCASSDSSGNTIYFGEGSWLTVV.

This clone came up once. The rearrangement uses TRBV30 and TRBJ1-1; D not certain. CDR3 length equals 14 residues. Trimming took 0 bases from V and 4 from J, leaving 12 bases between them. Per the germline V gene, CDR1 is GTSNPN and CDR2 is SVGIG (reference sequence). The CDR3 DNA is TGTGCCTGGAGTGTAGATTGGGGAGGCACTGAAGCTTTCTTT. Residues: CAWSVDWGGTEAFF. Looking up the rest from reference TRBV30 and TRBJ1-1 gives the full variable domain: SQTIHQWPATLVQPVGSPLSLECTVEGTSNPNLYWYRQAAGRGLQLLFYSVGIGQISSEVPQNLSASRPQDRQFILSSKKLLLSDSGFYLCAWSVDWGGTEAFFGQGTRLTVV.

The chain recombines TRBV18 with TRBJ1-4; 8 positions agree with TRBD1. Trimming removed 5 bases from V and 0 bases from J; junction bases left unmatched: 5. Germline CDR1 KGHSH, CDR2 LQKENI. The CDR3 length is 16 residues. The CDR3 region is CASSYSGQATNEKLFF. For the CDR3, the DNA is TGTGCCAGCTCATACTCGGGACAGGCAACTAATGAAAAACTGTTTTTT.

The V call is TRBV7-8, the J call TRBJ2-5, with D perhaps matching TRBD1 (6 bases). CDR1 and CDR2 (germline): SGHVS, FQNEAQ. This CDR3 has 15 residues. Trimming removed 7 bases at V and 1 base at J, with 16 bases between. For the CDR3, the DNA is TGTGCCAGCACCAGAACCCCGGACAGCCAAGAGACCCAGTACTTC. Its protein is CASTRTPDSQETQYF.

V gene TRBV5-1 combines with J gene TRBJ1-1; D is possibly TRBD1 (5 bases). The germline CDR1 and CDR2 sequences are SGHRS and YFSETQ. V was cut by 2 bases and J by 4 bases, with 12 bases left in between. The CDR3 contains 14 residues. CDR3 region: CASSFKDQGTEAFF. CDR3 in DNA: TGCGCCAGCAGCTTCAAAGACCAGGGCACTGAAGCTTTCTTT.

Only one count was recorded for this clone. CDR3 coding DNA: TGTGCCAGCAGCGCAGGGACCACCCGGGGACTCCTCCACTTT. Residues: CASSAGTTRGLLHF. The chain couples TRBV3-1 (or the pseudogene TRBV3-2) to TRBJ1-6; D might be TRBD1 (5 bases). Germline CDR1 LGHDT, CDR2 YNNKEL (reference sequence). V was trimmed by 5 bases and J by 15 bases, leaving 20 bases between them. CDR3 size: 14 residues.

V usage is TRBV29-1 and J usage is TRBJ2-6; maybe TRBD1 (6 bases). The germline gives CDR1 SQVTM, CDR2 ANQGSEA. The CDR3 contains 15 residues. V lost 6 bases and J 0 bases, leaving 12 bases between the germline ends. As DNA, the CDR3 is TGCAGCGTGACAGGTGATTACTCTGGGGCCAACGTCCTGACTTTC. Translated: CSVTGDYSGANVLTF.

The chain has TRBV25-1 and TRBJ2-5, with TRBD2 as a possible D gene (5 bases). V lost 5 bases to trimming and J lost 3 bases, with 16 bases between them. This CDR3 is 15 amino acids long. CDR1 is MGHDK, CDR2 SYGVNS, per germline. CDR3 amino acids: CASSLNVGVEETQYF. CDR3 coding DNA: TGTGCCAGCAGTCTAAATGTCGGGGTTGAAGAGACCCAGTACTTC.

The CDR3 is CAWSRTGGPYEQYF. The CDR3 nucleotides read TGTGCCTGGAGCCGGACAGGTGGGCCCTACGAGCAGTACTTC. The chain recombines TRBV30 with TRBJ2-7; the match to TRBD1 covers 7 bases. The V gene end was trimmed by 3 bases and the J gene end by 2 bases; junction bases not matched to a gene: 7. CDR1 and CDR2 (germline): GTSNPN, SVGIG (reference sequence). The CDR3 has 14 amino acids. The full variable domain, its missing parts supplied by reference TRBV30 and TRBJ2-7, is SQTIHQWPATLVQPVGSPLSLECTVEGTSNPNLYWYRQAAGRGLQLLFYSVGIGQISSEVPQNLSASRPQDRQFILSSKKLLLSDSGFYLCAWSRTGGPYEQYFGPGTRLTVT.

There are a few counts of this clone. This chain uses TRBV6-5 with TRBJ2-3; 8 nucleotides align to TRBD2. Germline lookup yields CDR1 MNHEY and CDR2 SVGAGI. This CDR3 spans 14 amino acids. Trimming cost V 11 bases and J 1 base; bases outside gene matches: 8. CDR3 nucleotide sequence: TGTGCCTGCTCGGGGGGGACACGCACAGATACGCAGTATTTT. The encoded protein is CACSGGTRTDTQYF.

V and J are TRBV3-1 (or the pseudogene TRBV3-2) and TRBJ2-4; possible D gene TRBD2, 7 bases. The V gene lost 3 bases and the J gene lost 10 bases, with 25 bases spanning the gap. CDR1 and CDR2 (germline): LGHDT, YNNKEL (reference sequence). The CDR3 contains 17 residues. CDR3 nucleotides: TGTGCCAGCAGCCAGGCCGGAGGGGGGGCGATCGGGTCGATTCAGTACTTC. It specifies CASSQAGGGAIGSIQYF.

This chain uses TRBV1 with TRBJ2-5; TRBD2 is taken as the D call from the table, unchecked against the DNA. TRBV1 is a pseudogene locus. This CDR3 is built from 17 residues. The DNA of the CDR3 is TGCACCAGCAGCCAAGGGAGCGGGAGGGTCCTAGAGGAGACCCAGTACTTC. This codes for CTSSQGSGRVLEETQYF.

The V gene is TRBV10-1, the J gene TRBJ1-2, with no clear D. Germline-derived CDR1 and CDR2 are WNHNN and SYGVQD (reference sequence). Deletions cut 6 bases from V and 8 bases from J, with 13 bases between. The CDR3 is 12 amino acids. The CDR3 spells CASSAGFDGYTF. CDR3 bases: TGCGCCAGCAGCGCGGGGTTTGACGGCTACACCTTC.

This clone was counted once. The genes are TRBV5-4 and TRBJ2-7, with TRBD1 matching over 7 bases. This CDR3 is 13 amino acids long. J lost 8 bases, V lost 4 bases, and 9 bases had no gene match. The germline CDR1 and CDR2 sequences are SGHNT and YYREEE (reference sequence). Written as DNA, the CDR3 is TGTGCCAGCAGCGTCGGGACAGCTTGGCAGCAGTACTTC. It is translated as CASSVGTAWQQYF.

This clone was recorded once. This chain links TRBV28 with TRBJ2-3, with 8 positions matching TRBD2. Germline trimming cut 5 bases from V and 3 bases from J; bases unmatched to any gene: 7. Germline CDR1 reads MDHEN; CDR2 reads SYDVKM. This CDR3 contains 15 residues. CDR3 DNA sequence: TGTGCCAGCAGTCCTCCTAGCGGGCTGACAGATACGCAGTATTTT. Translated, it gives CASSPPSGLTDTQYF.

The chain links TRBV30 to TRBJ1-4; 8 positions agree with TRBD1. Germline-derived CDR1 and CDR2 are GTSNPN and SVGIG (reference sequence). The length of the CDR3 is 16 residues. J was trimmed by 6 bases and V by 3 bases; bases with no gene match: 12. The CDR3 region is CAWRPGGGGGYEKLFF. CDR3 coding DNA: TGTGCCTGGAGACCAGGGGGCGGAGGAGGATATGAAAAACTGTTTTTT.

This rearrangement joins TRBV11-2 to TRBJ2-7, with 10 positions matching TRBD1. Germline loops: CDR1 SGHAT, CDR2 FQNNGV. The CDR3 has 15 residues. The J segment lost 3 bases and the V segment lost 4 bases, leaving 6 bases of the junction unmatched. CDR3 region: CASSSLRDRGYEQYF. The CDR3 region has the DNA TGTGCCAGCAGCTCCCTCCGGGACAGGGGCTACGAGCAGTACTTC.

The rearrangement links TRBV19 to TRBJ1-1; the D gene is possibly TRBD1 (5 bases). CDR1 is LNHDA and CDR2 is SQIVND in the germline V gene (reference sequence). Trimming shortened V by 7 bases and J by 4 bases, and 13 bases separated the two germline ends. The CDR3 consists of 13 residues. This CDR3 reads CASTSRESTEAFF. CDR3 nucleotide sequence: TGTGCCAGTACCTCCAGGGAAAGCACTGAAGCTTTCTTT.

The chain employs TRBV30 and TRBJ1-5; 7 bases are a match to TRBD1. This CDR3 has 14 amino acids. Losses at the gene ends were 2 bases for V and 4 bases for J; bases not matched to a gene: 5. CDR1 and CDR2 from the germline V gene are GTSNPN and SVGIG (reference sequence). CDR3 sequence (DNA): TGTGCCTGGAGTCTGGGACAGTGGAATCAGCCCCAGCATTTT. It encodes CAWSLGQWNQPQHF.

In regard to this clone: This same CDR3 is encoded by further DNA sequences in the sample. Here the CDR3 DNA reads TGTGCCAGTAGTATTTCGGGACAGGGCTCCTACGAGCAGTACTTC. It translates to CASSISGQGSYEQYF. The genes are TRBV19 and TRBJ2-7; TRBD1 aligns across 9 bases. V gave up 3 bases and J gave up 0 bases; unmatched junction bases: 3. CDR1 is LNHDA, CDR2 SQIVND, per germline (reference sequence). This CDR3 is 15 amino acids long.

The DNA of the CDR3 is TGTGCCAGCAGGGAGACAGTCGACTCTGGAAACACCATATATTTT. It translates to CASRETVDSGNTIYF. The V and J genes are TRBV2 and TRBJ1-3; a possible D gene is TRBD1 (5 bases). V gave up 6 bases and J gave up 0 bases, with 12 bases separating them. CDR1 and CDR2 from the germline V gene are SNHLY and FYNNEI. This CDR3 region has 15 residues.